What follows is one TCR beta chain and its context. The antigen remains unidentified. The sample is drawn from a study of T cells in tuberculosis. Study findings and constraints: GEM motif frequencies gave more than 65% accuracy; the GMM repertoire gave roughly 90%. Samples were chosen by availability of cryopreserved specimens.

Unsorted cryopreserved PBMC were sequenced, averaging roughly 94,000 T cells per clinical donor. Sequencing was performed with immunoSEQ multiplex PCR; in TCRdb, only in-frame clones are kept and a portion is missing. The table has about 43,000 clones, about 94% seen once. This CDR3 has 17 amino acids. Germline V gene data show CDR1 as LGHNA and CDR2 as YNFKEQ. Trimming at V came to 4 bases and at J to 4 bases, leaving 8 bases not matched to a gene. The sequence was obtained from a donor aged 10-30 years with latent tuberculosis or without tuberculosis infection. Some clones in this sample may be carry-over from other donors' samples. Sequenced sample: PBMCs. The V and J genes are TRBV4-2 and TRBJ2-1; the match to TRBD2 covers 12 bases. This chain's CDR3 is CASSPRLAGVGYNEQFF. CDR3 DNA: TGTGCCAGCAGCCCGAGACTAGCGGGAGTGGGGTACAATGAGCAGTTCTTC.